The 7 T cell receptor beta chains in this list originate from one sample, sequenced in a study of blood T cell repertoires in COVID-19. Produced via immunoSEQ multiplex PCR; TCRdb's table is partial and in-frame only. The sample comprises hundreds of thousands of clones, roughly nine tenths of which are singletons, and nearly 2% rests with the top ten. Sample: PBMCs or T cells enriched from blood (not recorded which). These receptors were obtained from a woman between 18 and 30 years old with acute COVID-19.

This clone was seen just once. This sequence joins TRBV9 and TRBJ2-7; perhaps TRBD2 as D (6 bases). Germline-derived CDR1 and CDR2 are SGDLS and YYNGEE. The length of the CDR3 is 17 residues. Trimming pared 3 bases from V and 4 bases from J, leaving 23 bases between. CDR3 sequence: CASSEGPGGGSVYEQYF. The CDR3 bases are TGTGCCAGCAGCGAGGGCCCGGGTGGGGGGTCTGTTTACGAGCAGTACTTC.

V and J are TRBV11-2 and TRBJ1-4, with 9 bases matching TRBD1. Per the germline V gene, CDR1 is SGHAT and CDR2 is FQNNGV. The CDR3 is made up of 13 amino acids. With V trimmed by 5 bases and J by 10 bases, 5 bases remained unmatched. CDR3: CASSAQDRGKLFF. The CDR3 nucleotides read TGTGCCAGCAGCGCCCAGGACAGGGGAAAACTGTTTTTT.

This chain joins TRBV6-2 or TRBV6-3 and TRBJ2-5, with a tentative D call TRBD2 (5 bases). Germline V gives CDR1 MNHEY, CDR2 SVGEGT. V shed 0 bases and J shed 9 bases, with 14 bases lying between them. The CDR3 sequence is 14 residues long. CDR3 nucleotide sequence: TGTGCCAGCAGTTACTCCCCAGGAGGTACCGCCCAGTACTTC. Encoded protein: CASSYSPGGTAQYF.

The gene calls are TRBV19 and TRBJ2-7, with a possible D match to TRBD1 (5 bases). V lost 5 bases to trimming and J lost 4 bases, with 15 bases between them. This CDR3 comprises 14 residues. Germline V gene data show CDR1 as LNHDA and CDR2 as SQIVND (reference sequence). The CDR3, as DNA: TGTGCCAGTAGTCCCTGGGGCAGGGCTTACGAGCAGTACTTC. It yields the protein CASSPWGRAYEQYF.

This clone was seen only once. V usage is TRBV28 and J usage is TRBJ2-1, with 9 bases matching TRBD2. With 5 bases clipped from V and 10 bases from J, the junction kept 15 bases outside the gene matches. Germline lookup yields CDR1 MDHEN and CDR2 SYDVKM. CDR3 size: 16 residues. The CDR3 here is CASSPHRLAGANEQFF. The CDR3 DNA reads TGTGCCAGCAGTCCCCATAGATTAGCGGGAGCTAACGAGCAGTTCTTC.

This clone was picked up a small number of times. The rearrangement links TRBV7-6 to TRBJ2-7; D uncertain. The germline gives CDR1 SGHVS, CDR2 FNYEAQ. Trimming left V 0 bases short and J 0 bases short, with 9 bases between. The CDR3 consists of 15 residues. The CDR3 loop reads CASSLAAHPSYEQYF. The CDR3 DNA is TGTGCCAGCAGCTTAGCAGCGCACCCCTCCTACGAGCAGTACTTC.

The chain joins TRBV9 to TRBJ2-5; D remains ambiguous. The CDR3 runs to 13 residues. With 0 bases removed from V and 3 bases from J, the gap between germline ends came to 6 bases. Germline-derived CDR1 and CDR2 are SGDLS and YYNGEE. The CDR3 coding sequence is TGTGCCAGCAGCGTAGGAGTAGAAGAGACCCAGTACTTC. This codes for CASSVGVEETQYF.